Given below is one T cell receptor (beta chain) in context. Its target is unknown. Method: immunoSEQ multiplex PCR; TCRdb's copy keeps in-frame clones and lacks some. The top ten hold 6.5% to 8.5% of the sample, which has about 190,000 clones, 75% to 90% seen once. This specimen comes from a study of T cell responses to AZD1222 COVID-19 vaccine. Study-wide background: Doses given second, at about 4 or about 12 weeks, were pooled.

The CDR3 is 15 amino acids. V shed 6 bases, J shed 2 bases, and the junction held 4 bases outside the gene matches. Germline values: CDR1 MNHEY, CDR2 SVGAGI. Study-wide findings and caveats: Reportedly, close to half of spike-specific TCRs are directed against unmutated variant regions. Sampling captured repertoires only after the peak T cell response.

Sample: peripheral blood, taken on day 0 of AZD1222 vaccination. The source of this sequence is an adult in good health. The chain joins TRBV6-5 to TRBJ2-7, with TRBD2 identical over 13 bases. In DNA, the CDR3 is TGTGCCAGCAGGCTGGGACTAGCGGGGACCTACGAGCAGTACTTC. It specifies CASRLGLAGTYEQYF.